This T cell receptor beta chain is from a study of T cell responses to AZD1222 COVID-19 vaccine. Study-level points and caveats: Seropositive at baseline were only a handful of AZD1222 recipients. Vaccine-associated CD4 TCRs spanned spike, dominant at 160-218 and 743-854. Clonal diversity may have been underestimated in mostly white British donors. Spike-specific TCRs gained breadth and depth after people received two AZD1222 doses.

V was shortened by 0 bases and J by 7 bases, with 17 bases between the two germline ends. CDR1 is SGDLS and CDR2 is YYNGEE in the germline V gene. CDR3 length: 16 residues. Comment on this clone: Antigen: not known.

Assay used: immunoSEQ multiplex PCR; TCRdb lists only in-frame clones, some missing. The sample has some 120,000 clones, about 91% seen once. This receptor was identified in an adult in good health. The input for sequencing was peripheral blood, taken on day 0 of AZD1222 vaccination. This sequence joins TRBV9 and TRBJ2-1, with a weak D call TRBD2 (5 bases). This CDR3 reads CASSVGASTYGNEQFF. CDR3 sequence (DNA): TGTGCCAGCAGCGTAGGGGCTAGCACTTATGGGAATGAGCAGTTCTTC.